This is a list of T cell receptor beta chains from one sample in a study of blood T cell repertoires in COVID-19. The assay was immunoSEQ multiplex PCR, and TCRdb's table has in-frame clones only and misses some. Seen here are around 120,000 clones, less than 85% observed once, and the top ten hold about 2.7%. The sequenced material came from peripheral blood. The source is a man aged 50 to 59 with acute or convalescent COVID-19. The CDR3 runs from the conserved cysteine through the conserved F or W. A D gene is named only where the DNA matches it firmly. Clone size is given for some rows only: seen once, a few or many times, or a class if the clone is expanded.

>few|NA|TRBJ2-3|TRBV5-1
TGCGCCAGCAGCTTGGACGCGTGGGCTAGCACAGATACGCAGTATTTT
CASSLDAWASTDTQYF
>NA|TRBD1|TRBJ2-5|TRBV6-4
TGTGCCAGCAGTGACAATGGCAGGGGGCCAGAGACCCAGTACTTC
CASSDNGRGPETQYF
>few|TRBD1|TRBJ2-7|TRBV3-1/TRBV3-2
TGTGCCAGCAGCCAAGAAGGGACAGGGGGGCAGTACTTC
CASSQEGTGGQYF
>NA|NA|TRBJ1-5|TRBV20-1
TGCAGTGCTAGTTTGCCTACGGGGGAGCCCCAGCATTTT
CSASLPTGEPQHF
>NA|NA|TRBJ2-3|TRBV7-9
TGTGCCAGCAGAGAACTTGCAATTAGCACAGATACGCAGTATTTT
CASRELAISTDTQYF
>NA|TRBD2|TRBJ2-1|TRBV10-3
TGTGCCATCAGTTGGACTAGCGGGCGGTACAATGAGCAGTTCTTC
CAISWTSGRYNEQFF
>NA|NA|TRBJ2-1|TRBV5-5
TGTGCCAGCAGCTTGAGTGTGGGTCTAGTAAATGAGCAGTTCTTC
CASSLSVGLVNEQFF
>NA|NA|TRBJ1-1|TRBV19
TGTGCCAGTAGTATAGACAGGGGTATTCTGGTGAACACTGAAGCTTTCTTT
CASSIDRGILVNTEAFF
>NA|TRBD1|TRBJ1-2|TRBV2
TGTGCCAGCAGGTCACAGGGACAGGGGCCCTATGGCTACACCTTC
CASRSQGQGPYGYTF
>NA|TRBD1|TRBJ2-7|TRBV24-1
TGTGCCACCAGTGCCTTGGGGGGACAGGGGACCTACGAGCAGTACTTC
CATSALGGQGTYEQYF
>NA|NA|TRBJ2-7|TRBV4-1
TGCGCCAGCAGCCAGGTTGGGAGGCACGAGCAGTACTTC
CASSQVGRHEQYF
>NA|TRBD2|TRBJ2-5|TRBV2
TGTGCCAGCCAACTAGCGGGAGGGCCCCAAACTCCCCAAGAGACCCAGTACTTC
CASQLAGGPQTPQETQYF
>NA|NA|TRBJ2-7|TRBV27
TGTGCCAGCAGTTTATCGGCAGGGGACTACGAGCAGTACTTC
CASSLSAGDYEQYF
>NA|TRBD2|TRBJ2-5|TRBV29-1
TGCAGCGTTGAAGGGGGGTCTAGCGGGGTTGCAGAGACCCAGTACTTC
CSVEGGSSGVAETQYF
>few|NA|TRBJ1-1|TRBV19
TGTGCCAGTAGTATTGGGGGCGCTGAAGCTTTCTTT
CASSIGGAEAFF
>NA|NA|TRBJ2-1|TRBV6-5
TGTGCCAGCAGTCGGGGGACAGACAATGAGCAGTTCTTC
CASSRGTDNEQFF
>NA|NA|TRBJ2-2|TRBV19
TGTGCCAGTAGTATAGCGGGGGGCAGCGGGGAGCTGTTTTTT
CASSIAGGSGELFF
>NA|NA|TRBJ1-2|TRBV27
TGTGCCAGCAGTTCTGGGCAGTTTAATGGCTACACCTTC
CASSSGQFNGYTF
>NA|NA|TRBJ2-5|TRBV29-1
TGCAGCGTTGAATCGGGGGAGTGGGAGACCCAGTACTTC
CSVESGEWETQYF
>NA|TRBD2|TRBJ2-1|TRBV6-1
TGTGCCAGCAGTGAAGTGGTAGCGGGAGGGATGGAGCAGTTCTTC
CASSEVVAGGMEQFF
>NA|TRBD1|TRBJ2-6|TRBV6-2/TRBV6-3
TGTGCCAGCAGTTGGACAGGGGACGGGGCCAACGTCCTGACTTTC
CASSWTGDGANVLTF
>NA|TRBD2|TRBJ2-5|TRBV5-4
TGTGCCAGCAGAGCCGGGACTAGCGTGGAGACCCAGTACTTC
CASRAGTSVETQYF
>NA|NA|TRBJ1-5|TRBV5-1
TGCGCCAGCAGCCCAGGGGTGGAGCAGCCCCAGCATTTT
CASSPGVEQPQHF
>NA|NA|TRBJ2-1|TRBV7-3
TGTGCCAGCAGCTTAACCGCCGGGGGTGAGCAGTTCTTC
CASSLTAGGEQFF
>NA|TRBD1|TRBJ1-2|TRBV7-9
TGTGCCAGCAGCTCTAAGTTCCCCGGGACAGGGGAAGGCTACACCTTC
CASSSKFPGTGEGYTF
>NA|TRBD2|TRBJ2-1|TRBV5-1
TGCGCCAGCAGCTTGAGCAGGACTAGCGGTAACGGTGAGCAGTTCTTC
CASSLSRTSGNGEQFF
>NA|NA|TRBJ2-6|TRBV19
TGTGCCAGTAGTACCGCGACAGGCCTTGGGGCCAACGTCCTGACTTTC
CASSTATGLGANVLTF
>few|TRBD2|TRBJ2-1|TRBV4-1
TGCGCCAGCAGCCGACGAAGGGGTTCTGCGGGAGAATTGGATGAGCAGTTCTTC
CASSRRRGSAGELDEQFF
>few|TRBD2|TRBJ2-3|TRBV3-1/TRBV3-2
TGTGCCAGCAGCTCCCCAGGACTAGACACCGATACGCAGTATTTT
CASSSPGLDTDTQYF
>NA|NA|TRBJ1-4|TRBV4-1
TGCGCCAGCAGCCAGCTGGGCTCCTTTGCAGGGGCAAATGAAAAACTGTTTTTT
CASSQLGSFAGANEKLFF